Below are 15 T cell receptor beta chains sequenced from a single sample in a study of blood T cell repertoires in COVID-19. Using immunoSEQ multiplex PCR, the repertoire was profiled, and TCRdb retains in-frame clones only, with some absent. The sample contains about 220,000 clones, 75% to 90% of which appear only once. Sequenced material: PBMCs or T cells enriched from blood (not recorded which). The receptors originated from a woman aged 40 to 49 with acute COVID-19.

The chain joins TRBV11-2 to TRBJ1-4; TRBD1 matches 8 bases. This CDR3 spans 16 amino acids. After removal of 1 base from V and 3 bases from J, the junction contained 4 bases not matched to a gene. From germline, CDR1 is SGHAT and CDR2 FQNNGV. The CDR3 protein is CASSLGQGQANEKLFF. DNA for the CDR3: TGTGCCAGCAGCTTAGGACAGGGGCAGGCTAATGAAAAACTGTTTTTT.

The V gene is TRBV27, the J gene TRBJ1-2; the D is unclear. CDR3 length: 13 residues. Germline V lookup: CDR1 MNHEY, CDR2 SMNVEV (reference sequence). V was shortened by 2 bases and J by 4 bases, with 8 bases between the two germline ends. CDR3 in DNA: TGTGCCAGCAGTTTAGGGCCGGTCTATGGCTACACCTTC. Protein: CASSLGPVYGYTF.

CDR3 coding DNA: TGTGCCAGCAGCCTGGGACAGGGCCCCACTGAAGCTTTCTTT. Translating gives CASSLGQGPTEAFF. The chain joins TRBV7-4 to TRBJ1-1; 9 bases align to TRBD1. This CDR3 spans 14 amino acids. Germline assignment: CDR1 SGHVT and CDR2 SQSDAQ. Trimming cost V 5 bases and J 4 bases; bases outside gene matches: 5.

This chain connects TRBV19 to TRBJ1-2; 10 positions match TRBD1. After removal of 7 bases from V and 7 bases from J, the junction contained 9 bases not matched to a gene. The CDR3 consists of 14 residues. The V gene's germline CDR1 is LNHDA and CDR2 SQIVND (reference sequence). As DNA, the CDR3 is TGTGCCAGTACGACAGGGGGCGAGGGGGGTGGCTACACCTTC. This sequence encodes CASTTGGEGGGYTF.

This clone appeared once. This chain links TRBV3-1 (or the pseudogene TRBV3-2) with TRBJ1-2; possibly TRBD1 for D (6 bases). The length of the CDR3 is 13 residues. V lost 3 bases and J 6 bases, leaving 11 bases between the germline ends. CDR1 is LGHDT, CDR2 YNNKEL, per germline (reference sequence). The DNA for the CDR3 is TGTGCCAGCAGCCATGGCGGGGGGCATGGCTACACCTTC. It codes for CASSHGGGHGYTF.

The V call is TRBV30, the J call TRBJ1-1; D is unresolved. The CDR3 spans 14 residues. The V gene's germline CDR1 is GTSNPN and CDR2 SVGIG (reference sequence). Trimming removed 2 bases at V and 8 bases at J, with 18 bases between. This CDR3 is CAWSTDFPSGEAFF. CDR3 coding DNA: TGTGCCTGGAGTACAGACTTCCCGTCGGGGGAAGCTTTCTTT.

The rearrangement uses TRBV2 and TRBJ1-5; weak D call: TRBD1 (5 bases). The CDR3 extends over 14 amino acids. The germline gives CDR1 SNHLY, CDR2 FYNNEI. Trimming took 7 bases from V and 5 from J, leaving 15 bases between them. CDR3 nucleotides: TGTGCCAGCAAATTGACAGCGGGCCATCAGCCCCAGCATTTT. Its translation is CASKLTAGHQPQHF.

This clone was seen only once. This chain connects TRBV7-2 to TRBJ1-5, with a possible D match to TRBD1 (5 bases). This CDR3 is 15 amino acids long. V was trimmed by 5 bases and J by 5 bases, leaving 16 bases between them. The germline CDR1 and CDR2 sequences are SGHTA and FQGNSA. CDR3 nucleotide sequence: TGTGCCAGCAGCCCCCGGTTCGGGGGGGATCAGCCCCAGCATTTT. It specifies CASSPRFGGDQPQHF.

The chain has TRBV15 and TRBJ1-1; a possible D gene is TRBD1 (5 bases). Germline CDR1 and CDR2: LNHNV and YYDKDF (reference sequence). The CDR3 runs to 15 residues. V was cut by 0 bases and J by 1 base, with 9 bases left in between. The CDR3, as DNA: TGTGCCACCAGCAGAGATTTTCAGGGGAACACTGAAGCTTTCTTT. This codes for CATSRDFQGNTEAFF.

The CDR3 DNA sequence: TGTGCCAGCAGTGCGGGGAGGCATGGCTACACCTTC. Protein sequence: CASSAGRHGYTF. The chain joins TRBV6-1 to TRBJ1-2; D remains unclear. This CDR3 has 12 amino acids. Trimming cost V 4 bases and J 6 bases, with 9 bases left between them. Germline CDR1 reads MNHNS; CDR2 reads SASEGT.

The chain employs TRBV6-2 or TRBV6-3 and TRBJ1-2; TRBD1 might be the D (6 bases). Germline V gene data show CDR1 as MNHEY and CDR2 as SVGEGT. Deletions cut 2 bases from V and 4 bases from J, with 17 bases between. The CDR3 spans 16 residues. DNA of the CDR3: TGTGCCAGCAGTTACCCCCCGCCTTTGACAGGCTATGGCTACACCTTC. Translated: CASSYPPPLTGYGYTF.

The rearrangement links TRBV19 to TRBJ1-2, with 11 bases fitting TRBD1. The CDR3 loop spans 14 amino acids. Germline V CDR1 and CDR2: LNHDA, SQIVND (reference sequence). V trimming: 5 bases; J trimming: 7 bases; junction bases outside the gene matches: 6. CDR3 region: CASSFGQGAVGYTF. DNA for the CDR3: TGTGCCAGTAGTTTTGGACAGGGGGCTGTTGGCTACACCTTC.

The rearrangement uses TRBV29-1 and TRBJ1-4; D remains unclear. Germline V lookup: CDR1 SQVTM, CDR2 ANQGSEA. The CDR3 totals 12 residues. The ends were cut back, 3 bases at V and 5 bases at J, with 7 bases in the middle. The CDR3 region has the DNA TGCAGCGTTGATGCGGGAAATGAAAAACTGTTTTTT. Residues: CSVDAGNEKLFF.

This clone was seen once. The chain uses TRBV7-2 and TRBJ2-2; 14 nucleotides match TRBD2. J was trimmed by 6 bases and V by 5 bases; bases with no gene match: 8. The CDR3 loop spans 17 amino acids. In germline, CDR1 is SGHTA, CDR2 FQGNSA. The chain's CDR3 is CASSPTSGGASAGELFF. CDR3 DNA: TGTGCCAGCAGCCCGACTAGCGGGGGGGCCAGTGCCGGGGAGCTGTTTTTT.

This clone was seen once. This sequence joins TRBV18 and TRBJ2-6, with D perhaps TRBD1 (5 bases). Germline V gene lookup returns CDR1 KGHSH and CDR2 LQKENI. CDR3 length equals 17 residues. V lost 1 base to trimming and J lost 1 base, with 11 bases between them. In nucleotides, the CDR3 is TGTGCCAGCTCACCACAGGGCCCAGGGTCTGGGGCCAACGTCCTGACTTTC. It is translated as CASSPQGPGSGANVLTF. The complete variable domain, with remaining parts taken from reference TRBV18 and TRBJ2-6, reads NAGVMQNPRHLVRRRGQEARLRCSPMKGHSHVYWYRQLPEEGLKFMVYLQKENIIDESGMPKERFSAEFPKEGPSILRIQQVVRGDSAAYFCASSPQGPGSGANVLTFGAGSRLTVL.